What follows is one T cell receptor (beta chain) and its context. This entry is derived from a study of blood T cell repertoires in COVID-19. Study in general: Acute and convalescent COVID-19 samples came from the United States, Italy and Spain. PBMCs, B-cell-depleted T cells, or T cells provided the cDNA or gDNA that made up the material.

Study processing details: It was from reference gene primer amplification that nucleated cell counts were estimated. Repertoires were generated with immunoSEQ multiplex PCR, while TCRdb's copy carries only in-frame clones and drops some. V and J calls and clone size follow that table, whereas D and trimming were derived from the DNA. The data contain 75,000 to 100,000 clones, roughly 80% of them seen just once; the ten biggest clones take up 4% to 5.5%. V lost 0 bases and J 0 bases, leaving 12 bases between the germline ends. Germline CDR1 is SGHKS and CDR2 is YYEKEE (reference sequence). This CDR3 comprises 16 residues.

The sequence was collected from a man in his sixties with acute or convalescent COVID-19. This chain links TRBV5-5 with TRBJ1-2, with a weak D call TRBD1 (5 bases). The source material was peripheral blood. The CDR3 DNA is TGTGCCAGCAGCTTGGTCCCGACAGCCCCTAACTATGGCTACACCTTC. Amino acids: CASSLVPTAPNYGYTF.